A selection of T cell receptor beta chains follows, all from one sample in a study of spatial heterogeneity in lung cancer. TCRdb re-analysed the 5' RACE reads in MiXCR, keeping a single row per CDR3 protein. The table includes 25,000 or so distinct CDR3 sequences, less than 5.5% detected once. The sequences come from PBMCs, collected at surgery. The receptor source for this set is a male donor with early-stage non-small cell lung cancer. Both conserved end residues are part of each CDR3. A D gene is named only where the DNA matches it firmly. The size of a clone is reported for some rows only, either as once, few or many, or as a class for expanded clones.

>TRBD2|few|TRBJ2-7|TRBV20-1
TGCAGGGTGGTTTCGGGACTAGCGGGACCGGGCGAGCAGTACTTC
CRVVSGLAGPGEQYF
>.|many|TRBJ1-6|TRBV7-9
TGTGCCAGCAGCTTAGTCGCGACGGATTATTCACCCCTCCACTTT
CASSLVATDYSPLHF
>.|many|TRBJ2-7|TRBV20-1
TGCAGTGCTAGTAAGTCGACAGGTTACGAGCAGTACTTC
CSASKSTGYEQYF
>TRBD1|many|TRBJ2-1|TRBV28
TGTGCCAGCAGTCCTACGGGGACAGGGTCAAATGAGCAGTTCTTC
CASSPTGTGSNEQFF
>TRBD1|many|TRBJ2-7|TRBV2
TGTGCCAGCAGCGGACAGGCGGGCGAGCAGTACTTC
CASSGQAGEQYF
>.|many|TRBJ1-5|TRBV6-6
TGTGCCAGCAGCCCGTCCCTGGTTCAGCCCCAGCATTTT
CASSPSLVQPQHF
>.|many|TRBJ2-1|TRBV7-3
TGTGCCAGCAGCTCCGCCCCCCTTTACAATGAGCAGTTCTTC
CASSSAPLYNEQFF
>.|many|TRBJ1-5|TRBV12-3/TRBV12-4
TGTGCCAGCAGTTTAGTCCTTGGACAGTATAGTTGGCCGAAAAATCAGCCCCAGCATTTT
CASSLVLGQYSWPKNQPQHF
>.|many|TRBJ2-2|TRBV7-9
TGTGCCAGCAGCCCTCCCCGGCGGTACTCTAACACCGGGGAGCTGTTTTTT
CASSPPRRYSNTGELFF
>TRBD2|many|TRBJ2-7|TRBV28
TGTGCCAGTTCTAGCGGGAGCATCTACGAGCAGTACTTC
CASSSGSIYEQYF
>.|many|TRBJ2-5|TRBV11-2
TGTGCCAGCAGCTTAGCGCAGGCGACGAACCAAGAGACCCAGTACTTC
CASSLAQATNQETQYF
>.|many|TRBJ2-5|TRBV30
TGTGCCTGGAGTAACTGGGAGACCCAGTACTTC
CAWSNWETQYF
>.|many|TRBJ2-7|TRBV18
TGTGCCAGCTCGCCACAAGGGAACTCCTTAGGCGAGCAGTACTTC
CASSPQGNSLGEQYF
>.|many|TRBJ1-3|TRBV7-2
TGTGCCAGCAGCCCCTCAGTCGACTCTGGAAACACCATATATTTT
CASSPSVDSGNTIYF
>TRBD1|many|TRBJ1-6|TRBV6-1
TGTGCCAGCAGTGTGACAGGGGAGGACTCACCCCTCCACTTT
CASSVTGEDSPLHF
>TRBD1|many|TRBJ1-2|TRBV28
TGTGCCAGCACCGTCCCCCTTGGACAGGGGTCTAACTATGGCTACACCTTC
CASTVPLGQGSNYGYTF
>.|many|TRBJ2-1|TRBV20-1
TGCAGTGCTAGGAGGGGCGGAGGCTCCTACAATGAGCAGTTCTTC
CSARRGGGSYNEQFF
>.|few|TRBJ2-1|TRBV19
TGTGCCAGTAGTCTCCGGCTGGGCAATGAGCAGTTCTTC
CASSLRLGNEQFF
>.|many|TRBJ1-1|TRBV7-6
TGTGCCAGCAGCCGAAACCGGGGCGTAGAAGCTTTCTTT
CASSRNRGVEAFF
>.|few|TRBJ1-4|TRBV4-2
TGTGCCAGCAGCCGCACACAGGTCGGAACTAATGAAAAACTGTTTTTT
CASSRTQVGTNEKLFF
>.|many|TRBJ2-1|TRBV12-3/TRBV12-4
TGTGCCAGCAGTCGGTGGGGGGCAGGGGCCTACAATGAGCAGTTCTTC
CASSRWGAGAYNEQFF
>TRBD1|many|TRBJ2-7|TRBV6-6
TGTGCCAGCAGCTACCGGGACAGCTCCTACGAGCAGTACTTC
CASSYRDSSYEQYF
>.|many|TRBJ2-2|TRBV6-2/TRBV6-3
TGTGCCAGCACGAGACAGAACACCGGGGAGCTGTTTTTT
CASTRQNTGELFF
>TRBD1|few|TRBJ2-1|TRBV5-8
TGTGCCAGCAGTAAAGGACAGGGAGGTTACAATGAGCAGTTCTTC
CASSKGQGGYNEQFF
>.|many|TRBJ1-4|TRBV15
TGTGCCACCAGCAGAGATCCCGGAGCAGCTAATGAAAAACTGTTTTTT
CATSRDPGAANEKLFF
>TRBD2|many|TRBJ2-1|TRBV10-3
TGTGCCACCCGGGGGACTAGCGAAAACAATGAGCAGTTCTTC
CATRGTSENNEQFF
>.|.|TRBJ1-4|TRBV6-1
TGTGCCAGCAGCACAGGGAGCAAGGAAAAACTGTTTTTT
CASSTGSKEKLFF
>.|many|TRBJ2-5|TRBV27
TGTGCCAGCAGTTTCAATGGAGAGACCCAGTACTTC
CASSFNGETQYF
>.|many|TRBJ2-7|TRBV21-1
TGTGCCAGCAGCAAAGATCCGGGCCCCCCCTACGAGCAGTACTTC
CASSKDPGPPYEQYF
>.|many|TRBJ2-1|TRBV19
TGTGCCAGTAGGGTCCGGGGTGAGCAGTTCTTC
CASRVRGEQFF
>TRBD2|many|TRBJ2-7|TRBV2
TGTGCCAGCAATTTGGCTAGCGGGGGGGCCGGCGAGCAGTACTTC
CASNLASGGAGEQYF
>.|many|TRBJ1-2|TRBV29-1
TGCAGCGTTGAAAAGGGAGAAATTATCGCAGGCGGCTACACCTTC
CSVEKGEIIAGGYTF
>.|many|TRBJ2-1|TRBV6-5
TGTGCCAGCAGTTACTCGGCCCTTGGCGGCTCCTACAATGAGCAGTTCTTC
CASSYSALGGSYNEQFF
>.|many|TRBJ1-4|TRBV20-1
TGCAGTGCCCAACGGGGGGGCCTGAATGAAAAACTGTTTTTT
CSAQRGGLNEKLFF
>.|many|TRBJ2-4|TRBV5-6
TGTGCCAGCAGCTTGGAGGGAGCCAAAAACATTCAGTACTTC
CASSLEGAKNIQYF
>.|many|TRBJ2-3|TRBV18
TGTGCCAGCTCACCTTTCGAACGCACAGATACGCAGTATTTT
CASSPFERTDTQYF
>TRBD1|many|TRBJ2-5|TRBV7-9
TGTGCCAGCAGCCTGGGGACAGGGGGGGGCCAAGAGACCCAGTACTTC
CASSLGTGGGQETQYF
>TRBD2|many|TRBJ2-7|TRBV12-3/TRBV12-4
TGTGCCAGCAGCGTAACTAGCGGGAGGACCTACGAGCAGTACTTC
CASSVTSGRTYEQYF
>.|many|TRBJ1-4|TRBV20-1
TGCAGTGCTAGTCTTGGGGGGCGTTTTGAAAAACTGTTTTTT
CSASLGGRFEKLFF
>TRBD2|many|TRBJ2-1|TRBV6-1
TGTGCCAGCAGTGGGGGGGGTAGTCGGAATGAGCAGTTCTTC
CASSGGGSRNEQFF
>TRBD1|many|TRBJ1-2|TRBV3-1
TGTGCCAGCAGCCTACAGGGGGCGAACTATGGCTACACCTTC
CASSLQGANYGYTF
>.|many|TRBJ1-2|TRBV18
TGTGCCAGCTCGCCACAACAGCAGGATTCCTATGGCTACACCTTC
CASSPQQQDSYGYTF
>TRBD1|many|TRBJ2-1|TRBV5-1
TGCGCCAGCAGCCGAGGACAGGTGGAAGGGAATGAGCAGTTCTTC
CASSRGQVEGNEQFF
>.|many|TRBJ1-2|TRBV2
TGTGCCAGCAGCACACAGGTGGACTATGGCTACACCTTC
CASSTQVDYGYTF
>.|many|TRBJ2-3|TRBV4-1
TGCGCCAGCAGCCAAGACGGGGTTAGCACAGATACGCAGTATTTT
CASSQDGVSTDTQYF
>.|many|TRBJ2-1|TRBV3-1
TGTGCCAGCAGCCCGGCGGACAGCCTTCACAATGAGCAGTTCTTC
CASSPADSLHNEQFF
>.|many|TRBJ1-2|TRBV4-1
TGCGCCAGCAGCCAAGAAGTGGCAGGGGTGAACTATGGCTACACCTTC
CASSQEVAGVNYGYTF
>.|many|TRBJ2-7|TRBV3-1
TGTGCCAGCAGCCAAGGAGGCGAGCAGTACTTC
CASSQGGEQYF
>.|many|TRBJ2-3|TRBV11-1
TGTGCCAGCAGCTTAGCGGCGGTGGGAGGCACAGATACGCAGTATTTT
CASSLAAVGGTDTQYF
>.|many|TRBJ2-5|TRBV20-1
TGCAGTGCTATAGTAGCCAGCACAGGACGCCAAGAGACCCAGTACTTC
CSAIVASTGRQETQYF
>.|many|TRBJ1-5|TRBV27
TGTGCCAGCAGTTTATGGGGCAGCCCCTATAGCAATCAGCCCCAGCATTTT
CASSLWGSPYSNQPQHF
>.|many|TRBJ1-5|TRBV7-2
TGTGCCAGCAGACTAGGGGCTAATCAGCCCCAGCATTTT
CASRLGANQPQHF
>TRBD2|many|TRBJ2-5|TRBV7-7
TGTGCCAGCAGTTCAACTAGCGGCGGAGAGACCCAGTACTTC
CASSSTSGGETQYF
>TRBD1|medium-sized|TRBJ2-3|TRBV18
TGTGCCAGCTCACCACCGGGGCAGGGGGCTCCAGATACGCAGTATTTT
CASSPPGQGAPDTQYF
>.|many|TRBJ1-1|TRBV7-8
TGTGCCAGCAGCCTCGGGCAGCGCGCTGAAGCTTTCTTT
CASSLGQRAEAFF
>.|many|TRBJ1-3|TRBV12-3/TRBV12-4
TGTGCCAGCGGAAACAGGGACTACGCTGGAAACACCATATATTTT
CASGNRDYAGNTIYF
>.|medium-sized|TRBJ2-3|TRBV20-1
TGCAGTGCTAGTAGCGCCAGGACAGATACGCAGTATTTT
CSASSARTDTQYF
>.|many|TRBJ2-1|TRBV28
TGTGCCAGCAGGACAGGCCCCGGGGATGAGCAGTTCTTC
CASRTGPGDEQFF